This T cell receptor (beta chain) is drawn from a study of CD8+ T cells in alopecia areata. As for the study in general: Tofacitinib ran 6 to 18 months, followed by 6 months off drug.

The germline CDR1 and CDR2 sequences are SQVTM and ANQGSEA. Between the trimmed V and J ends, which lost 4 bases and 0 bases, there was a span of 10 bases. CDR3 size: 15 residues. On this clone: Its matching antigen is unknown.

Lesional scalp tissue (obtained by punch biopsy) and peripheral blood were collected from alopecia areata patients. Both CD4+ and CD8+ T cells were separated by sorting PBMCs. Isolated RNA was reverse transcribed into cDNA used as the sequencing template. The assay was immunoSEQ multiplex PCR, and TCRdb's table has in-frame clones only and misses some. The table has about 150,000 clones, 45% to 60% seen once; the top ten hold about 6.4%. Study-wide results and caveats: Lesional scalp exceeded normal scalp in clonality, especially in alopecia totalis/universalis.

This chain links TRBV29-1 with TRBJ2-6, with unresolved D. Material for sequencing was CD4+ T cells sorted from blood. This clonotype originated in a human donor with alopecia areata. This CDR3 is CSVAQVNSGANVLTF. DNA for the CDR3: TGCAGCGTTGCTCAGGTCAACTCTGGGGCCAACGTCCTGACTTTC.